A single sample gave rise to the 23 T cell receptor beta chains below, sequenced in a study of T-cell memory formation after mild COVID-19. Using its own MiXCR run on the 5' RACE reads, TCRdb lists one record per CDR3 protein. Here the sample spans fewer than 200,000 distinct CDR3 sequences, over 10% being singletons. Sequencing was carried out using PBMCs or a T cell subset sorted from them (not recorded which). All receptors come from a man in his late teens or twenties who had mild COVID-19 (a few samples of this study predate the infection). Cell type and time point are not known.

The J gene is TRBJ1-1, the V gene TRBV5-6; 7 positions match TRBD1. Germline CDR1 reads SGHDT; CDR2 reads YYEEEE. Trimming took 0 bases from V and 11 from J; bases not matched to a gene: 10. The CDR3 runs 14 residues. CDR3 sequence (DNA): TGTGCCAGCAGCTTGGAGTTCGGCAGGGGGGCGGCTTTCTTT. Translating gives CASSLEFGRGAAFF. The full variable domain, rest sourced from reference TRBV5-6 and TRBJ1-1, is DAGVTQSPTHLIKTRGQQVTLRCSPKSGHDTVSWYQQALGQGPQFIFQYYEEEERQRGNFPDRFSGHQFPNYSSELNVNALLLGDSALYLCASSLEFGRGAAFFGQGTRLTVV.

This clonotype was observed many times. This chain joins TRBV6-5 and TRBJ2-7; TRBD1 matches at 7 bases. V shed 4 bases and J 0 bases; nucleotides not matched to a gene: 9. Germline V lookup: CDR1 MNHEY, CDR2 SVGAGI. The CDR3 spans 16 residues. DNA for the CDR3: TGTGCCAGCAGTTCGCCCGGGGACAGCAGCTCCTACGAGCAGTACGTC. It specifies CASSSPGDSSSYEQYV.

This clonotype came up a few times. The gene calls are TRBV6-5 and TRBJ2-2; D remains ambiguous. Trimming pared 6 bases from V and 0 bases from J, leaving 11 bases between. CDR1 and CDR2 from the germline V gene are MNHEY and SVGAGI. The CDR3 has 15 amino acids. Written as DNA, the CDR3 is TGTGCCAGCAGAGGAGAAGCCGCGAACACCGGGGAGCTGTTTTTT. Protein: CASRGEAANTGELFF.

This clonotype showed up just a few times. The gene calls are TRBV29-1 and TRBJ2-3; 10 bases line up with TRBD1. The V segment lost 5 bases and the J segment 2 bases; nucleotides outside the gene matches: 7. Looked up from germline, CDR1 is SQVTM and CDR2 is ANQGSEA. The CDR3 has 15 amino acids. The CDR3 DNA sequence: TGCAGCGTTACGAGGGACAGGGGATACACAGATACGCAGTATTTT. Protein: CSVTRDRGYTDTQYF.

This clonotype was seen a handful of times. The chain links TRBV11-2 to TRBJ2-3; D gene unclear. The CDR3 loop spans 16 amino acids. Germline loops: CDR1 SGHAT, CDR2 FQNNGV. V was shortened by 2 bases and J by 1 base, with 13 bases between the two germline ends. The chain's CDR3 is CASSLLLGTRTDTQYF. As DNA, the CDR3 is TGTGCCAGCAGCTTACTTCTGGGCACCCGCACAGATACGCAGTATTTT.

The chain has TRBV5-1 and TRBJ1-1; D not resolved. Germline V lookup: CDR1 SGHRS, CDR2 YFSETQ. Trimming stripped 0 bases from V and 1 base from J, with 7 bases between. This CDR3 comprises 14 residues. This CDR3 reads CASSLESGNTEAFF. Written as DNA, the CDR3 is TGCGCCAGCAGCTTGGAGTCCGGGAACACTGAAGCTTTCTTT.

The CDR3 loop is CASQSDTGELFF. The CDR3 bases are TGTGCCAGTCAGTCCGACACCGGGGAGCTGTTTTTT. The chain couples TRBV6-5 to TRBJ2-2; D not certain. The germline V gene has CDR1 MNHEY and CDR2 SVGAGI. Trimming stripped 9 bases from V and 3 bases from J, with 8 bases between. This CDR3 has 12 residues.

This clonotype was seen only a few times. One junction end disagrees with the germline gene, perhaps due to a read error. The chain is built from TRBV29-1 and TRBJ2-4, with TRBD1 identical over 11 bases. The germline CDR1 and CDR2 sequences are SQVTM and ANQGSEA. This CDR3 contains 14 residues. The CDR3 loop reads CSVEGQGAGNIQYF. Written as DNA, the CDR3 is TGCAGCGTCGAAGGACAGGGGGCGGGGAACATTCAGTACTTC.

The chain combines TRBV12-3 or TRBV12-4 with TRBJ2-2, with 8 positions matching TRBD2. CDR3 length equals 16 residues. J gave up 3 bases and V 3 bases, and 6 bases lay outside the gene matches. The DNA of the CDR3 is TGTGCCAGCAGTTTGGCGCGGGGGGACCACACCGGGGAGCTGTTTTTT. Residues: CASSLARGDHTGELFF.

This clonotype was observed at least ten times. V usage is TRBV3-1 and J usage is TRBJ2-3; D is unresolved. With 1 base removed from V and 0 bases from J, the gap between germline ends came to 8 bases. The CDR3 contains 15 residues. Germline CDR1 reads LGHDT; CDR2 reads YNNKEL (reference sequence). CDR3 DNA: TGTGCCAGCAGCCAAGCTTGGCGGAGCACAGATACGCAGTATTTT. Translated: CASSQAWRSTDTQYF.

This clonotype was seen only a few times. V and J are TRBV3-1 and TRBJ1-5; D is uncertain. V lost 5 bases and J lost 3, with 8 bases in between. Per the germline V gene, CDR1 is LGHDT and CDR2 is YNNKEL (reference sequence). The CDR3 totals 13 residues. CDR3 coding DNA: TGTGCCAGCAGCTTAACCCCCAATCAGCCCCAGCATTTT. This translates into CASSLTPNQPQHF.

This clonotype was found a few times. This chain joins TRBV5-1 and TRBJ2-3, with D maybe TRBD2 (7 bases). The CDR3 runs 15 residues. Germline-derived CDR1 and CDR2 are SGHRS and YFSETQ. V was shortened by 1 base and J by 2 bases, with 11 bases between the two germline ends. The CDR3 is CASSLTGGLTDTQYF. The CDR3 nucleotides are TGCGCCAGCAGCTTGACGGGGGGCCTCACAGATACGCAGTATTTT. Looking up the rest from reference TRBV5-1 and TRBJ2-3 gives the full variable domain: KAGVTQTPRYLIKTRGQQVTLSCSPISGHRSVSWYQQTPGQGLQFLFEYFSETQRNKGNFPGRFSGRQFSNSRSEMNVSTLELGDSALYLCASSLTGGLTDTQYFGPGTRLTVL.

The gene calls are TRBV7-2 and TRBJ2-5, with 11 bases lining up with TRBD2. Trimming took 1 base from V and 4 from J; bases not matched to a gene: 8. Germline CDR1 SGHTA, CDR2 FQGNSA. The CDR3 is 17 residues long. This CDR3 reads CASSLVGLAGGVETQYF. The CDR3 DNA reads as TGTGCCAGCAGCTTAGTTGGGCTAGCGGGGGGAGTAGAGACCCAGTACTTC. The whole variable domain, filled in from reference TRBV7-2 and TRBJ2-5, reads GAGVSQSPSNKVTEKGKDVELRCDPISGHTALYWYRQSLGQGLEFLIYFQGNSAPDKSGLPSDRFSAERTGGSVSTLTIQRTQQEDSAVYLCASSLVGLAGGVETQYFGPGTRLLVL.

This clonotype showed up just a few times. The chain combines TRBV6-1 with TRBJ1-5; no clear D. The germline gives CDR1 MNHNS, CDR2 SASEGT. The V and J ends lost 8 bases and 7 bases respectively, with 15 bases between them. The CDR3 consists of 13 residues. In DNA form, the CDR3 reads TGTGCCAGCTCCGGGCCCCCCGGACAGCCCCAGCATTTT. This codes for CASSGPPGQPQHF.

The chain is built from TRBV9 and TRBJ2-5; D ambiguous. The ends were cut back, 0 bases at V and 4 bases at J, with 16 bases in the middle. Germline CDR1 and CDR2: SGDLS and YYNGEE. The length of the CDR3 is 16 residues. The CDR3 region has the DNA TGTGCCAGCAGCGTAGGTGAAGGTAGGCTCGGAGAGACCCAGTACTTC. Encoded protein: CASSVGEGRLGETQYF.

This sequence joins TRBV4-2 and TRBJ2-3, with D possibly matching TRBD2 (6 bases). Trimming stripped 1 base from V and 2 bases from J, with 10 bases between. Germline CDR1 and CDR2: LGHNA and YNFKEQ. The CDR3 runs to 15 residues. The DNA of the CDR3 is TGTGCCAGCAGCCAAGGGGAGGCTGACACAGATACGCAGTATTTT. Amino acids: CASSQGEADTDTQYF.

The V and J genes are TRBV24-1 and TRBJ2-1, with TRBD2 matching over 8 bases. Germline loops: CDR1 KGHDR, CDR2 SFDVKD. Germline trimming cut 3 bases from V and 0 bases from J; bases unmatched to any gene: 0. This CDR3 is 15 amino acids long. Written as DNA, the CDR3 is TGTGCCACCAGTGATAGCGGGAGCTCCTACAATGAGCAGTTCTTC. Its protein is CATSDSGSSYNEQFF.

This clonotype was detected only a few times. This chain connects TRBV5-1 to TRBJ2-1; tentative D call: TRBD2 (6 bases). Trimming removed 4 bases from V and 9 bases from J, with 20 bases in between. Germline V gives CDR1 SGHRS, CDR2 YFSETQ. The CDR3 is 15 residues long. Here the CDR3 DNA reads TGCGCCAGCAGCGCCCCCCTGGGGGGTTCGGGTGAGCAGTTCTTC. Amino acid sequence: CASSAPLGGSGEQFF. The whole variable domain, remainder taken from reference TRBV5-1 and TRBJ2-1, is KAGVTQTPRYLIKTRGQQVTLSCSPISGHRSVSWYQQTPGQGLQFLFEYFSETQRNKGNFPGRFSGRQFSNSRSEMNVSTLELGDSALYLCASSAPLGGSGEQFFGPGTRLTVL.

The chain links TRBV28 to TRBJ2-5; D gene ambiguous. Deletions cut 2 bases from V and 6 bases from J, with 10 bases between. Germline V gene data show CDR1 as MDHEN and CDR2 as SYDVKM. CDR3 length: 13 amino acids. DNA of the CDR3: TGTGCCAGCAGTTTACAGGACCGCAAGACCCAGTACTTC. Protein sequence: CASSLQDRKTQYF.

In its sample, this clonotype was seen a few times. V is TRBV18 and J is TRBJ1-5; D unclear. Germline-derived CDR1 and CDR2 are KGHSH and LQKENI. This CDR3 is 16 amino acids long. Between the trimmed V and J ends, which lost 3 bases and 0 bases, there was a span of 12 bases. The CDR3: CASSPYARTSNQPQHF. The CDR3 coding sequence is TGTGCCAGCTCACCGTATGCCCGGACTAGCAATCAGCCCCAGCATTTT.

The chain combines TRBV5-1 with TRBJ1-1; D call uncertain. V was cut by 6 bases and J by 0 bases, with 15 bases left in between. There are 15 residues in the CDR3. The germline CDR1 and CDR2 sequences are SGHRS and YFSETQ. The CDR3 coding sequence is TGCGCCAGCATCGACGGACCGTACATGAACACTGAAGCTTTCTTT. It translates to CASIDGPYMNTEAFF.

The chain couples TRBV13 to TRBJ2-1; 7 bases fit TRBD2. The V gene's germline CDR1 is PRHDT and CDR2 FYEKMQ (reference sequence). V trimming: 8 bases; J trimming: 6 bases; junction bases outside the gene matches: 7. This CDR3 has 13 residues. CDR3 DNA: TGTGCCAGCTGCCGGCGGGGGTCCAATGAGCAGTTCTTC. Its translation: CASCRRGSNEQFF.

This clonotype was seen a few times. The rearrangement joins TRBV2 to TRBJ1-5; perhaps TRBD1 as D (6 bases). CDR1 is SNHLY and CDR2 is FYNNEI in the germline V gene. The V gene lost 3 bases and the J gene lost 1 base, with 10 bases spanning the gap. The CDR3 loop spans 15 amino acids. CDR3 sequence (DNA): TGTGCCAGCAGTGAGAGGGGGGGGAGCAATCAGCCCCAGCATTTT. As protein: CASSERGGSNQPQHF.